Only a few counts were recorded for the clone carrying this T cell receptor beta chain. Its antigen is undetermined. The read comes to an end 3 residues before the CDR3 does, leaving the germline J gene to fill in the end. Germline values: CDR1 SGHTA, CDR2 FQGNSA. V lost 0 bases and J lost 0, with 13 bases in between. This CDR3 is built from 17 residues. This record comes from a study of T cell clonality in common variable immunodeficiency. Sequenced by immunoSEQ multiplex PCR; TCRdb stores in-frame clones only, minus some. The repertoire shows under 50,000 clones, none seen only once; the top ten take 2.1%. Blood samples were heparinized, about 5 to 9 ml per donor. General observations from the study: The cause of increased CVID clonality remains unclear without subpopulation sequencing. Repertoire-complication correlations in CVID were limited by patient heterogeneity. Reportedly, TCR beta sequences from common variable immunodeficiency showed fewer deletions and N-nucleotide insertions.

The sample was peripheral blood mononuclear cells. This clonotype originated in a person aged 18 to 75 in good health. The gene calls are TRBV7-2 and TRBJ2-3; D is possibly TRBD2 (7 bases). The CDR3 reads CASSLAGGPSSTDTQYF. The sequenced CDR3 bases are TGTGCCAGCAGCTTAGCGGGGGGGCCTTCAAGCACAGATACG.